These 8 T cell receptor beta chains were sequenced from one sample in a study of prognosis after radiotherapy for stage I lung cancer. The genomic DNA TCR beta CDR3 region underwent two rounds of multiplex PCR. Round one of PCR was performed, and it used primers specific to each TRBV and TRBJ gene. A single record per CDR3 protein comes from TCRdb applying MiXCR to the multiplex PCR reads. The table has roughly 14,000 distinct CDR3 sequences, around 30% seen once. Sequencing was performed on PBMCs, taken before or after stereotactic body radiation therapy (not recorded which). The receptor source for this set is a donor at least 50 years old with non-small cell lung cancer.

This clonotype has at least ten counts. V is TRBV5-6 and J is TRBJ1-5, with D perhaps TRBD1 (5 bases). Trimming pared 5 bases from V and 5 bases from J, leaving 11 bases between. The CDR3 contains 13 residues. From germline, CDR1 is SGHDT and CDR2 YYEEEE. CDR3 coding DNA: TGTGCCAGCAGTATCCGGGGACATCAGCCCCAGCATTTT. Amino acid sequence: CASSIRGHQPQHF.

There are many counts of this clonotype. The chain recombines TRBV19 with TRBJ2-3; 10 nucleotides align to TRBD2. The CDR3 contains 14 residues. Germline values: CDR1 LNHDA, CDR2 SQIVND (reference sequence). Trimming removed 5 bases from V and 7 bases from J; junction bases left unmatched: 6. The CDR3 nucleotides read TGTGCCAGTAGTGCTAGCGGGAGTCAGTATACGCAGTATTTT. Its protein is CASSASGSQYTQYF.

In its sample, this clonotype was seen many times. This sequence joins TRBV6-1 and TRBJ2-1, with D maybe TRBD1 (7 bases). V dropped 5 bases and J dropped 4 bases, with 21 bases sitting between them. The CDR3 runs 17 residues. Germline V gives CDR1 MNHNS, CDR2 SASEGT. Here the CDR3 reads CASSRAGGSAIYNEQFF. The CDR3 DNA sequence: TGTGCCAGCAGTAGGGCAGGGGGGAGCGCAATATACAATGAGCAGTTCTTC.

This clonotype has at least ten counts. The rearrangement uses TRBV9 and TRBJ2-3; D remains ambiguous. Per germline, CDR1 SGDLS and CDR2 YYNGEE. CDR3 size: 15 residues. V was trimmed by 0 bases and J by 2 bases, leaving 10 bases between them. The CDR3 loop reads CASSVVARPTDTQYF. In DNA, the CDR3 is TGTGCCAGCAGCGTAGTTGCGCGGCCCACAGATACGCAGTATTTT.

For this clonotype: This likely comes from a read error, as the CDR3 has no conserved phenylalanine or tryptophan at its end. The V call is TRBV20-1, the J call TRBJ2-7, with 9 bases fitting TRBD1. Germline trimming cut 0 bases from V and 3 bases from J; bases unmatched to any gene: 6. CDR3 length: 15 amino acids. Germline V gene sequence: CDR1 DFQATT, CDR2 SNEGSKA (reference sequence). CDR3 loop: CSARDRDRGYYEQYL. In DNA form, the CDR3 reads TGCAGTGCTAGAGACCGCGACAGGGGGTACTACGAGCAGTACCTC.

This clonotype has at least ten counts. The chain is built from TRBV28 and TRBJ2-7, with 7 positions matching TRBD2. J gave up 4 bases and V 3 bases, and 9 bases lay outside the gene matches. Germline V CDR1 and CDR2: MDHEN, SYDVKM. The CDR3 is 15 residues long. In nucleotides, the CDR3 is TGTGCCAGCAGTTTGGCGAGCGGGAAACGGTACGAGCAGTACTTC. Amino acid sequence: CASSLASGKRYEQYF.

This clonotype showed up many times. The chain links TRBV4-1 to TRBJ2-7; perhaps TRBD1 as D (6 bases). Germline assignment: CDR1 MGHRA and CDR2 YSYEKL. V gave up 4 bases and J gave up 4 bases, with 14 bases separating them. The length of the CDR3 is 14 residues. The CDR3 region has the DNA TGCGCCAGCAGCCCAGGACCACAGGGTTACGAGCAGTACTTC. This gives the protein CASSPGPQGYEQYF.

Regarding this clonotype: Since a far larger clone is one base different, this is likely a read error. V gene TRBV20-1 combines with J gene TRBJ2-7; D remains ambiguous. The J call is uncertain, as TRBJ2-5 better fits the DNA end. This CDR3 region has 15 residues. Germline lookup yields CDR1 DFQATT and CDR2 SNEGSKA (reference sequence). The CDR3 here is CIARSLFTRQETQYF. CDR3 in DNA: TGCATTGCTAGAAGCCTCTTTACAAGACAAGAGACCCAGTACTTC.